This T cell receptor beta chain derives from a study of cytomegalovirus exposure and HLA in healthy donors. The study, taken as a whole, reports: For most TCR sequences rarity was the rule, although some public TCRs occurred in many donors. There were 164 TCR beta chains listed as cytomegalovirus-associated.

The study ran its PCR with 60 Vbeta and 13 Jbeta primers. Libraries were prepared by immunoSEQ multiplex PCR; TCRdb keeps only in-frame clonotypes and omits some of them. Its table records tens of thousands of clones. Points on this clone: The antigen is not known.

What was sequenced was PBMCs. This sequence originates from a man aged 35 to 55 in good health and CMV-seronegative.

The CDR3 DNA reads TGTGCCAGCAGTTTATTGGGACTTAGCACAGATACGCAGTATTTT. This sequence encodes CASSLLGLSTDTQYF. This chain connects TRBV28 to TRBJ2-3; tentatively, D is TRBD2 (6 bases). In germline, CDR1 is MDHEN, CDR2 SYDVKM. CDR3 length: 15 amino acids. Trimming removed 1 base from V and 0 bases from J, with 8 bases in between.